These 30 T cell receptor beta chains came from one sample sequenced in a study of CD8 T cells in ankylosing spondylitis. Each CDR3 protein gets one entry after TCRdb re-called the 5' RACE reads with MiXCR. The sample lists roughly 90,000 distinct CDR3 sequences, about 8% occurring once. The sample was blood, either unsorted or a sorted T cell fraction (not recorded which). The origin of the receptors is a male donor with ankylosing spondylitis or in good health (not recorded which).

CDR3: CASSSRETSEQFF. As DNA, the CDR3 is TGTGCCAGCAGCTCGCGGGAGACTAGCGAGCAGTTCTTC. The chain joins TRBV4-2 to TRBJ2-1, with TRBD2 identical over 7 bases. The V gene end was trimmed by 5 bases and the J gene end by 10 bases; junction bases not matched to a gene: 8. The CDR3 has 13 amino acids. Germline CDR1 is LGHNA and CDR2 is YNFKEQ.

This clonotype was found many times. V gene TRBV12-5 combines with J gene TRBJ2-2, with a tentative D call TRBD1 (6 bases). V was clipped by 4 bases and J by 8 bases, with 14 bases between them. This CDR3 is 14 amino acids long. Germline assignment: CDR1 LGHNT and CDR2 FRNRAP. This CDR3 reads CASGWDTTWGELFF. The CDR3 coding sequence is TGTGCTAGTGGTTGGGACACCACGTGGGGGGAGCTGTTTTTT.

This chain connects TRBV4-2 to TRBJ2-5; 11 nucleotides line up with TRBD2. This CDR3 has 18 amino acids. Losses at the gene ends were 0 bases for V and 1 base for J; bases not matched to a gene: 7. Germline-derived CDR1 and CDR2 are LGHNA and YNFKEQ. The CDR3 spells CASSQDQTSGVTQETQYF. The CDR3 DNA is TGTGCCAGCAGCCAAGACCAGACTAGCGGGGTCACCCAAGAGACCCAGTACTTC.

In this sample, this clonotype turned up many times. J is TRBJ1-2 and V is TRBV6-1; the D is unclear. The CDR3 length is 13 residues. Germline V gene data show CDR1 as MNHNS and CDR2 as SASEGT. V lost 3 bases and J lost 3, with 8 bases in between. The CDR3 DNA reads TGTGCCAGCAGTGACGGGCTCTACTATGGCTACACCTTC. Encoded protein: CASSDGLYYGYTF.

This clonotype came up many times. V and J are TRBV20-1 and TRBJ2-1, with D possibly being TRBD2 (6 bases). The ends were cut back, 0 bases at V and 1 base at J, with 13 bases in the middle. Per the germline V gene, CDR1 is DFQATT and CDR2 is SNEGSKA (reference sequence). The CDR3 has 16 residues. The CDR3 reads CSARDRPSASYNEQFF. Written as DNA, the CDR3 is TGCAGTGCTAGAGATCGCCCTAGCGCGTCCTACAATGAGCAGTTCTTC.

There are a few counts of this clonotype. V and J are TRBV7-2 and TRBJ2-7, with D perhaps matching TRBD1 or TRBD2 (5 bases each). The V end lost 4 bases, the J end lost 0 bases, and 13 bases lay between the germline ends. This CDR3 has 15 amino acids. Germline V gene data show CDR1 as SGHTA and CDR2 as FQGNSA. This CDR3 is CASSSRGSSSYEQYF. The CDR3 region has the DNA TGTGCCAGCAGCTCCCGGGGCTCCAGCTCCTACGAGCAGTACTTC.

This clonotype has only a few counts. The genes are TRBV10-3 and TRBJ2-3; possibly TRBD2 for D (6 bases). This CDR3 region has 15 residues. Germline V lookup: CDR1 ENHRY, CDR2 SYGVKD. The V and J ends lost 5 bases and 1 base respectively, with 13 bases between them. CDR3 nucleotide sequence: TGTGCCATCAGTAGCGTAGGGACTGGCACAGATACGCAGTATTTT. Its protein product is CAISSVGTGTDTQYF.

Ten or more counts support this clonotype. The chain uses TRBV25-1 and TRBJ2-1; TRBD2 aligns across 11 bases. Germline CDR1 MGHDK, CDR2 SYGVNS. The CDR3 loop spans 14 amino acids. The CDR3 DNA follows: TGTGCTACTAGCGGGGGTGTCTCCTACAATGAGCAGTTCTTC. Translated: CATSGGVSYNEQFF.

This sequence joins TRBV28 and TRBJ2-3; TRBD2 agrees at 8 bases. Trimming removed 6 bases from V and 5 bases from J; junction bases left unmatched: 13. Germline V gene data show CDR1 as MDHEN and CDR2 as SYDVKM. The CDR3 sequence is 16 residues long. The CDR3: CASRPLPREVVDTQYF. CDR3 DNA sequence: TGTGCCAGCAGACCTCTTCCGCGGGAGGTCGTAGATACGCAGTATTTT.

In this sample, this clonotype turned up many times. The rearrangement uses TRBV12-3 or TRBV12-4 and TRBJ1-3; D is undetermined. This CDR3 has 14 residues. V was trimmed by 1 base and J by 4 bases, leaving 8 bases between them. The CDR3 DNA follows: TGTGCCAGCAGTTTAGGGGCCAGCGGAAACACCATATATTTT. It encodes CASSLGASGNTIYF.

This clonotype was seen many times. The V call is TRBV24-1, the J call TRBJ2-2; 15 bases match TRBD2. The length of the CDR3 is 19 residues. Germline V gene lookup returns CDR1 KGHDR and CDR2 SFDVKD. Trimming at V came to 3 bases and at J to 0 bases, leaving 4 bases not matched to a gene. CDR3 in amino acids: CATSDTGLAGGPNTGELFF. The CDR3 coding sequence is TGTGCCACCAGTGATACCGGACTAGCGGGGGGGCCGAACACCGGGGAGCTGTTTTTT.

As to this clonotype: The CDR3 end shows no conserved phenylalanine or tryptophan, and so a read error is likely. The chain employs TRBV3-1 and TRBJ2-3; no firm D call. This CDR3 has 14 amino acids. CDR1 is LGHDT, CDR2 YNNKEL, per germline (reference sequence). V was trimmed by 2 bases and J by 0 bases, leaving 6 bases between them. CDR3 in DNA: TGTGCCAGCAGCCAAAATAGTAGCACAGATACGCAGTATCTT. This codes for CASSQNSSTDTQYL.

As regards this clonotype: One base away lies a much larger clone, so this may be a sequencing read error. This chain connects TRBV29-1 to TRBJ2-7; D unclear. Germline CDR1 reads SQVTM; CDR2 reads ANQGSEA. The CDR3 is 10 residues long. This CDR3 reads CSVGDYEQYF. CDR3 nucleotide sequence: TGCAGTGTTGGCGACTACGAGCAGTACTTC.

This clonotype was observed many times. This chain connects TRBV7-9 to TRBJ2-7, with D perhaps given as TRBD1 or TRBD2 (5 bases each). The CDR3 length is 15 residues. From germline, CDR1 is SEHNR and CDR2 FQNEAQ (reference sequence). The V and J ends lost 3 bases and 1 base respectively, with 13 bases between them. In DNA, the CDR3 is TGTGCCAGCAGCTTTATGGGGGTTAGTTCCTACGAGCAGTACTTC. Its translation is CASSFMGVSSYEQYF.

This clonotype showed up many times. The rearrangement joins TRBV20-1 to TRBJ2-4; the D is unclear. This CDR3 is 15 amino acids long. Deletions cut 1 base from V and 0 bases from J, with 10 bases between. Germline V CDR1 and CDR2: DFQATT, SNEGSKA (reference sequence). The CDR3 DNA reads TGCAGTGCTAGAGGGTCCTCGATAGCCAAAAACATTCAGTACTTC. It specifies CSARGSSIAKNIQYF.

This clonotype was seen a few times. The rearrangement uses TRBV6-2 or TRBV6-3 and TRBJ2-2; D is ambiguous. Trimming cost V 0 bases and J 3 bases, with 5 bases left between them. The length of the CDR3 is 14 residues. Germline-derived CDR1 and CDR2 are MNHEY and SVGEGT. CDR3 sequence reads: CASSYSRYTGELFF. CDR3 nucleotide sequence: TGTGCCAGCAGTTACTCGAGGTACACCGGGGAGCTGTTTTTT.

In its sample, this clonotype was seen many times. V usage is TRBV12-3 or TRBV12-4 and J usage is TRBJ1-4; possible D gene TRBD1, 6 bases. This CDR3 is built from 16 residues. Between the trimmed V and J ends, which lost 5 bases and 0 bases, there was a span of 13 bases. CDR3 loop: CASSLRQAATNEKLFF. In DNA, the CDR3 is TGTGCCAGCAGTCTTCGACAGGCGGCAACTAATGAAAAACTGTTTTTT.

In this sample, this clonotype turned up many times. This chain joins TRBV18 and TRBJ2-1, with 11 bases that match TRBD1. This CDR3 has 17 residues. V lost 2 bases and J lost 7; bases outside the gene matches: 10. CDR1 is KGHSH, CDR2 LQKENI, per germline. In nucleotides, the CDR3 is TGTGCCAGCTCACCAGCGGGGACAGGGGGATATCTGAATGAGCAGTTCTTC. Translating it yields CASSPAGTGGYLNEQFF.

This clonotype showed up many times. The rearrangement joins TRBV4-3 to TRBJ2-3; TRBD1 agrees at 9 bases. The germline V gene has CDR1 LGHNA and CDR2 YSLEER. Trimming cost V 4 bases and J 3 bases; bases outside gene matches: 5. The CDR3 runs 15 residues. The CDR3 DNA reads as TGCGCCAGCAGCCGGCAACAGGGGGCTACAGATACGCAGTATTTT. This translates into CASSRQQGATDTQYF.

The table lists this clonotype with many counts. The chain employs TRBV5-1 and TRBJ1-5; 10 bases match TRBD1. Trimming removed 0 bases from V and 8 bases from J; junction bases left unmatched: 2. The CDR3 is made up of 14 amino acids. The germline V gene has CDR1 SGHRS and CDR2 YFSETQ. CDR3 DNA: TGCGCCAGCAGCTTGGGACAGGGGGCCGAGCCCCAGCATTTT. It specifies CASSLGQGAEPQHF.

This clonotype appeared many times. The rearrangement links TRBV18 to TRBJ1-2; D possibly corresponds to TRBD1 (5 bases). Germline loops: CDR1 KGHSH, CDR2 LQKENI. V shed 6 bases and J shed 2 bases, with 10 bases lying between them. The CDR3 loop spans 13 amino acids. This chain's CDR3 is CASSLPGNYGYTF. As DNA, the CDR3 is TGTGCCAGCTCCCTCCCAGGGAACTATGGCTACACCTTC. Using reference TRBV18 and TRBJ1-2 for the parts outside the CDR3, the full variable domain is NAGVMQNPRHLVRRRGQEARLRCSPMKGHSHVYWYRQLPEEGLKFMVYLQKENIIDESGMPKERFSAEFPKEGPSILRIQQVVRGDSAAYFCASSLPGNYGYTFGSGTRLTVV.

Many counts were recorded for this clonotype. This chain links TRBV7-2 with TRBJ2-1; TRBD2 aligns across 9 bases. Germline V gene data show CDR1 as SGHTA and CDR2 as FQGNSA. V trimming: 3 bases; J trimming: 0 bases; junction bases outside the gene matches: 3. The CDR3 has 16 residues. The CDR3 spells CASSLNSGGSYNEQFF. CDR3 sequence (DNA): TGTGCCAGCAGCTTGAATAGCGGGGGCTCCTACAATGAGCAGTTCTTC.

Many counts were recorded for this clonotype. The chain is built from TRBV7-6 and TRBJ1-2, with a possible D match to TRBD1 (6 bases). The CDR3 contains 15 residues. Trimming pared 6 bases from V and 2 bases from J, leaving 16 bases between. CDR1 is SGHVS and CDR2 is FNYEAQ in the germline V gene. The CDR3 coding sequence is TGTGCCAGCAGTTCCACAGGGTATCCGAACTATGGCTACACCTTC. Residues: CASSSTGYPNYGYTF.

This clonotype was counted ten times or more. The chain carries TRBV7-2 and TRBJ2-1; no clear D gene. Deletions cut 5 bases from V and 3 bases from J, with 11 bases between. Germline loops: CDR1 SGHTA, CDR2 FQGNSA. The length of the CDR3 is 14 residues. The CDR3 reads CASSPWPGYNEQFF. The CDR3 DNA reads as TGTGCCAGCAGCCCCTGGCCGGGCTACAATGAGCAGTTCTTC.

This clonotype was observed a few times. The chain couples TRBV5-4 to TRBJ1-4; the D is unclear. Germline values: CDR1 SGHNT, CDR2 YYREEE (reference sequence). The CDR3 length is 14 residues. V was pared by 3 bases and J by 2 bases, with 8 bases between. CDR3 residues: CASSWGNTNEKLFF. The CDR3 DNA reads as TGTGCCAGCAGCTGGGGAAATACTAATGAAAAACTGTTTTTT.

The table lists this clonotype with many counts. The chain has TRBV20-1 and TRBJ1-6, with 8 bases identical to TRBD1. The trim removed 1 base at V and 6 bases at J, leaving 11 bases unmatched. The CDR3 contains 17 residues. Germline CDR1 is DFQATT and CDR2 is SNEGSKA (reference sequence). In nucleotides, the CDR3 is TGCAGTGCTAGAGCGCTTACAGGGGGATTTAGTAATTCACCCCTCCACTTT. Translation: CSARALTGGFSNSPLHF.

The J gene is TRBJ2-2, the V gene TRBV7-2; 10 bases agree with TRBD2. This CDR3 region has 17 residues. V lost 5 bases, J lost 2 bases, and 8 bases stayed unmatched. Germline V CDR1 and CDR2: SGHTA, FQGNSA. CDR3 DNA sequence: TGTGCCAGCAGCGGACGACTAGCGGGTGTAAACACCGGGGAGCTGTTTTTT. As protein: CASSGRLAGVNTGELFF. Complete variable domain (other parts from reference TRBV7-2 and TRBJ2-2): GAGVSQSPSNKVTEKGKDVELRCDPISGHTALYWYRQSLGQGLEFLIYFQGNSAPDKSGLPSDRFSAERTGGSVSTLTIQRTQQEDSAVYLCASSGRLAGVNTGELFFGEGSRLTVL.

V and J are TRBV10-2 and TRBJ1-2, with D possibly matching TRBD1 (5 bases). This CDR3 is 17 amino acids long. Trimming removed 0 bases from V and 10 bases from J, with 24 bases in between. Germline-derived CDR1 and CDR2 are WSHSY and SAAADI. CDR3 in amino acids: CASSESSGGAGTILYTF. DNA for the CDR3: TGCGCCAGCAGTGAGTCGAGCGGCGGGGCAGGAACCATTCTCTACACCTTC.

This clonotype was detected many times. The CDR3 sequence: CSGLLAGYNEQFF. CDR3 DNA sequence: TGCAGTGGGCTCCTAGCGGGCTACAATGAGCAGTTCTTC. V usage is TRBV20-1 and J usage is TRBJ2-1, with 8 positions matching TRBD2. CDR3 length equals 13 residues. The ends lost 7 bases at V and 3 bases at J; junction bases unmatched: 5. The germline V gene encodes CDR1 DFQATT and CDR2 SNEGSKA (reference sequence).

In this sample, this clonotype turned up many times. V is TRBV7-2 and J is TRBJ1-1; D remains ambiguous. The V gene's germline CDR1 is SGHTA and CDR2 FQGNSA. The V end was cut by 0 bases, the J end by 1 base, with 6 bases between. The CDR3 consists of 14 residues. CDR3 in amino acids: CASSLAAENTEAFF. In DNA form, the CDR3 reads TGTGCCAGCAGCTTAGCCGCGGAGAACACTGAAGCTTTCTTT.